This TCR beta chain appears in the sequencing data of a study of CD8+ T cells in alopecia areata. RNA extraction was followed by reverse transcription into cDNA, which acted as the sequencing template. Sequenced by immunoSEQ multiplex PCR; TCRdb stores in-frame clones only, minus some. The sample yields approximately 99,000 clones, roughly 64% seen once. Study-level results: In scalp samples, resident alphabeta T cells of normal skin are also sequenced.

The CDR3 consists of 14 residues. V lost 4 bases, J lost 5 bases, and 7 bases stayed unmatched. Germline V gives CDR1 MDHEN, CDR2 SYDVKM. A remark on this clone: Its antigen remains unidentified.

This TCR was sampled from a human donor in good health. The chain links TRBV28 to TRBJ2-5, with 7 bases that match TRBD1. The sample comprised CD8+ T cells sorted from blood. DNA for the CDR3: TGTGCCAGCAGTTCCTCGACAGGGCGCGAGACCCAGTACTTC. This codes for CASSSSTGRETQYF.